Each of the 31 T cell receptor beta chains below was sequenced from the same sample in a study of shared clonotypes between healthy human individuals. The method was immunoSEQ multiplex PCR; TCRdb's version includes in-frame clones alone and lacks a portion of them. The data hold approximately 640,000 clones, with 60% to 80% observed a single time. The specimen was memory CD4+ T cells sorted from blood. Subset described: CD45RA-negative fraction. The receptor set was obtained from a woman aged 25 to 39 in good health.

This clone was seen a few times. J is TRBJ2-7 and V is TRBV2; D unclear. This CDR3 is built from 12 residues. The V end was cut by 4 bases, the J end by 7 bases, with 11 bases between. Germline V lookup: CDR1 SNHLY, CDR2 FYNNEI. Here the CDR3 reads CASSGQVEEQYF. CDR3 DNA: TGTGCCAGCAGTGGGCAGGTAGAGGAGCAGTACTTC.

J is TRBJ2-3 and V is TRBV30, with TRBD1 as a possible D gene (5 bases). The V end lost 7 bases, the J end lost 6 bases, and 14 bases lay between the germline ends. Per germline, CDR1 GTSNPN and CDR2 SVGIG (reference sequence). This CDR3 is 12 amino acids long. Here the CDR3 reads CASRQSSDTQYF. The CDR3 DNA sequence: TGTGCCTCCAGACAGTCGTCCGATACGCAGTATTTT.

This clone was picked up a small number of times. The chain joins TRBV30 to TRBJ1-4; D is perhaps TRBD1 (5 bases). Trimming removed 5 bases at V and 7 bases at J, with 14 bases between. There are 13 residues in the CDR3. Germline CDR1 and CDR2: GTSNPN and SVGIG (reference sequence). The chain's CDR3 is CAWRRQGTEKLFF. The CDR3 region has the DNA TGTGCCTGGCGTCGGCAGGGTACTGAAAAACTGTTTTTT.

About this clone: The same CDR3 also results from other DNA sequences found in this sample. The chain carries TRBV19 and TRBJ1-5; 7 bases map to TRBD1. J lost 6 bases, V lost 1 base, and 9 bases had no gene match. The CDR3 runs 16 residues. Germline V lookup: CDR1 LNHDA, CDR2 SQIVND (reference sequence). CDR3 sequence reads: CASSIGGQGGSQPQHF. In nucleotides, the CDR3 is TGTGCCAGTAGTATAGGAGGGCAGGGGGGTTCTCAGCCCCAGCATTTT.

This chain joins TRBV7-9 and TRBJ1-1, with no clear D. Looked up from germline, CDR1 is SEHNR and CDR2 is FQNEAQ (reference sequence). The CDR3 extends over 15 amino acids. V shed 3 bases and J shed 1 base, with 12 bases lying between them. CDR3 amino acids: CASSLLVSANTEAFF. The CDR3 nucleotides read TGTGCCAGCAGCTTGTTAGTCTCGGCGAACACTGAAGCTTTCTTT.

This clone was seen a handful of times. The J gene is TRBJ2-2, the V gene TRBV29-1; 9 bases are a match to TRBD1. The trim removed 3 bases at V and 5 bases at J, leaving 4 bases unmatched. This CDR3 contains 14 residues. Per the germline V gene, CDR1 is SQVTM and CDR2 is ANQGSEA. CDR3 sequence (DNA): TGCAGCGTTGAGTGGGGACAGGGTACCGGGGAGCTGTTTTTT. The encoded protein is CSVEWGQGTGELFF.

The chain links TRBV19 to TRBJ1-1; TRBD1 might be the D (5 bases). This CDR3 contains 16 residues. Germline V gene lookup returns CDR1 LNHDA and CDR2 SQIVND (reference sequence). Deletions cut 5 bases from V and 3 bases from J, with 19 bases between. CDR3 region: CASSPFLGEGDTEAFF. The CDR3 DNA reads as TGTGCCAGTAGTCCCTTCCTGGGGGAGGGAGACACTGAAGCTTTCTTT.

This clone appeared a few times. This chain links TRBV11-1 with TRBJ2-1, with D tentatively TRBD1 or TRBD2 (5 bases each). V gave up 0 bases and J gave up 6 bases, with 15 bases separating them. The germline V gene has CDR1 SGHAT and CDR2 FQDESV (reference sequence). This CDR3 comprises 16 residues. CDR3 sequence reads: CASSLAGESGPNEQFF. Here the CDR3 DNA reads TGTGCCAGCAGCTTAGCGGGGGAGAGCGGCCCCAATGAGCAGTTCTTC.

The chain employs TRBV11-1 and TRBJ2-6; 11 bases agree with TRBD2. The CDR3 has 17 residues. Germline CDR1 reads SGHAT; CDR2 reads FQDESV (reference sequence). Unmatched junction bases numbered 3, after V lost 5 bases and J lost 0 bases. CDR3 nucleotide sequence: TGTGCCAGCAGCCCGACTAGCGGGGCCTCTGGGGCCAACGTCCTGACTTTC. This translates into CASSPTSGASGANVLTF.

This clone appeared a few times. CDR3 nucleotides: TGCGCCAGCAGCTTGGTAGTGGGTAGCACAGATACGCAGTATTTT. Its translation: CASSLVVGSTDTQYF. The genes are TRBV5-1 and TRBJ2-3; unclear D gene. Trimming removed 0 bases at V and 0 bases at J, with 8 bases between. Germline V CDR1 and CDR2: SGHRS, YFSETQ. CDR3 size: 15 residues.

The gene calls are TRBV7-3 and TRBJ2-3; 8 positions match TRBD1. The ends lost 5 bases at V and 0 bases at J; junction bases unmatched: 10. The germline gives CDR1 SGHTA, CDR2 FQGTGA. This CDR3 has 17 residues. CDR3: CASSPRGQGTSTDTQYF. CDR3 bases: TGTGCCAGCAGCCCCAGGGGGCAGGGGACCAGCACAGATACGCAGTATTTT.

There are a few counts of this clone. This sequence joins TRBV11-2 and TRBJ2-3, with 9 bases lining up with TRBD1. Germline V lookup: CDR1 SGHAT, CDR2 FQNNGV. The V gene end was trimmed by 1 base and the J gene end by 4 bases; junction bases not matched to a gene: 6. The CDR3 is 16 residues long. The CDR3 sequence: CASSLVAGQGPDTQYF. In nucleotides, the CDR3 is TGTGCCAGCAGCTTAGTGGCCGGACAGGGGCCAGATACGCAGTATTTT.

A remark on this clone: This sample also contains other DNA sequences that code for the same CDR3. V usage is TRBV2 and J usage is TRBJ2-7; 11 bases fit TRBD2. Germline V CDR1 and CDR2: SNHLY, FYNNEI. With V trimmed by 6 bases and J by 4 bases, 5 bases remained unmatched. The CDR3 has 14 amino acids. The CDR3 region has the DNA TGTGCCAGCAGCTTAGCGGGAGGGCCTTACGAGCAGTACTTC. Its protein is CASSLAGGPYEQYF. The entire variable domain, with the rest obtained from reference TRBV2 and TRBJ2-7, is as follows: EPEVTQTPSHQVTQMGQEVILRCVPISNHLYFYWYRQILGQKVEFLVSFYNNEISEKSEIFDDQFSVERPDGSNFTLKIRSTKLEDSAMYFCASSLAGGPYEQYFGPGTRLTVT.

This chain uses TRBV25-1 with TRBJ2-1; 7 nucleotides agree with TRBD2. Germline CDR1 is MGHDK and CDR2 is SYGVNS. The CDR3 has 14 residues. The junction had 11 bases not matched to a gene; V was cut back by 0 bases and J by 15 bases. The CDR3 DNA follows: TGTGCCAGCAGTGAATATATTGGGGAGGGAGTGACGTTCTTC. Translated, it gives CASSEYIGEGVTFF.

The chain links TRBV7-3 to TRBJ2-3; D not resolved. CDR1 SGHTA and CDR2 FQGTGA come from the germline V gene. The CDR3 length is 11 residues. The V end was cut by 5 bases, the J end by 6 bases, with 6 bases between. The CDR3 loop reads CASSDEDTQYF. DNA of the CDR3: TGTGCCAGCAGCGATGAGGATACGCAGTATTTT.

The rearrangement uses TRBV6-6 and TRBJ2-1; 10 nucleotides match TRBD1. Germline trimming cut 6 bases from V and 8 bases from J; bases unmatched to any gene: 7. CDR3 length: 14 residues. Germline V CDR1 and CDR2: MNHNY, SVGAGI (reference sequence). This CDR3 reads CASRMTGGLDEQFF. The CDR3 DNA follows: TGTGCCAGCAGAATGACAGGGGGCTTAGATGAGCAGTTCTTC.

The chain carries TRBV2 and TRBJ2-7, with 12 bases aligning to TRBD1. Germline values: CDR1 SNHLY, CDR2 FYNNEI. The length of the CDR3 is 14 residues. The V and J ends lost 6 bases and 4 bases, in that order; junction bases with no gene match: 4. CDR3 bases: TGTGCCAGCAGACGGGACAGGGGGCGGTACGAGCAGTACTTC. Its protein is CASRRDRGRYEQYF.

This sequence joins TRBV28 and TRBJ2-7; D possibly uses TRBD1 or TRBD2 (5 bases each). Germline CDR1 is MDHEN and CDR2 is SYDVKM. The germline V and J ends were trimmed by 5 bases and 9 bases, with 20 bases remaining between them. The CDR3 contains 14 residues. For the CDR3, the DNA is TGTGCCAGCAGTCCCCTAAGAGGGTGGGGGTGGCAGTACTTC. This encodes CASSPLRGWGWQYF. The full variable domain, completed using reference TRBV28 and TRBJ2-7, is DVKVTQSSRYLVKRTGEKVFLECVQDMDHENMFWYRQDPGLGLRLIYFSYDVKMKEKGDIPEGYSVSREKKERFSLILESASTNQTSMYLCASSPLRGWGWQYFGPGTRLTVT.

In its sample, this clone was seen once. The rearrangement links TRBV6-5 to TRBJ2-2; D call uncertain. Trimming stripped 2 bases from V and 4 bases from J, with 2 bases between. The CDR3 covers 12 residues. The germline CDR1 and CDR2 sequences are MNHEY and SVGAGI. CDR3 bases: TGTGCCAGCAGTTACCGCACCGGGGAGCTGTTTTTT. This translates into CASSYRTGELFF.

Worth noting for this clone: At the DNA level, this CDR3 is encoded by other sequences in the same sample as well. This chain joins TRBV5-1 and TRBJ2-3, with 13 bases aligning to TRBD2. Germline V gene lookup returns CDR1 SGHRS and CDR2 YFSETQ. The CDR3 totals 16 residues. The junction had 5 bases not matched to a gene; V was cut back by 4 bases and J by 3 bases. CDR3 coding DNA: TGCGCCAGCAGCCCCGGACTAGCGGGAGAGACAGATACGCAGTATTTT. Its protein is CASSPGLAGETDTQYF.

V and J are TRBV5-1 and TRBJ2-4; no clear D. There are 15 residues in the CDR3. V lost 4 bases and J lost 0, with 11 bases in between. Germline loops: CDR1 SGHRS, CDR2 YFSETQ. The CDR3 region is CASSRGAIAKNIQYF. CDR3 bases: TGCGCCAGCAGCCGTGGTGCTATAGCCAAAAACATTCAGTACTTC.

The genes are TRBV5-1 and TRBJ2-5; tentatively, D is TRBD1 or TRBD2 (5 bases each). This CDR3 has 15 amino acids. CDR1 and CDR2 (germline): SGHRS, YFSETQ. V gave up 0 bases and J gave up 1 base, with 10 bases separating them. DNA of the CDR3: TGCGCCAGCAGCTTGGTGGGGGTGGCCCAAGAGACCCAGTACTTC. Protein product: CASSLVGVAQETQYF. The full variable domain, completed using reference TRBV5-1 and TRBJ2-5, is KAGVTQTPRYLIKTRGQQVTLSCSPISGHRSVSWYQQTPGQGLQFLFEYFSETQRNKGNFPGRFSGRQFSNSRSEMNVSTLELGDSALYLCASSLVGVAQETQYFGPGTRLLVL.

The CDR3: CASSWTSGSVFNEQFF. DNA of the CDR3: TGTGCCAGCAGCTGGACTAGCGGGAGTGTCTTCAATGAGCAGTTCTTC. J is TRBJ2-1 and V is TRBV7-3; TRBD2 matches at 13 bases. The CDR3 spans 16 residues. Germline assignment: CDR1 SGHTA and CDR2 FQGTGA. V lost 4 bases and J lost 6; bases outside the gene matches: 6.

This chain uses TRBV2 with TRBJ2-3, with TRBD2 matching over 12 bases. Per the germline V gene, CDR1 is SNHLY and CDR2 is FYNNEI. The CDR3 length is 14 residues. V gave up 10 bases and J gave up 4 bases; unmatched junction bases: 6. In DNA, the CDR3 is TGTGCCACGCGGACTAGCGGGAACTCAGATACGCAGTATTTT. It specifies CATRTSGNSDTQYF.

This chain links TRBV7-9 with TRBJ1-1; D is perhaps TRBD1 (6 bases). Germline V gene data show CDR1 as SEHNR and CDR2 as FQNEAQ (reference sequence). Trimming removed 6 bases from V and 4 bases from J, with 21 bases in between. The length of the CDR3 is 16 residues. The CDR3 coding sequence is TGTGCCAGCAGATCAGGGGTGAGGAAATGGGGCACTGAAGCTTTCTTT. Translation gives CASRSGVRKWGTEAFF.

This clone was counted at least ten times. This chain connects TRBV6-5 to TRBJ2-1, with D perhaps TRBD1 or TRBD2 (5 bases each). Germline CDR1 and CDR2: MNHEY and SVGAGI. The CDR3 runs 15 residues. Trimming pared 2 bases from V and 0 bases from J, leaving 8 bases between. CDR3: CASSYRDASYNEQFF. In DNA, the CDR3 is TGTGCCAGCAGTTACCGGGACGCCTCCTACAATGAGCAGTTCTTC.

The chain links TRBV18 to TRBJ2-2; 8 bases agree with TRBD1. This CDR3 region has 16 residues. From germline, CDR1 is KGHSH and CDR2 LQKENI. With 2 bases clipped from V and 6 bases from J, the junction kept 8 bases outside the gene matches. CDR3 in DNA: TGTGCCAGCTCACCATCAGAATCAGGGGGCGCCGGGGAGCTGTTTTTT. Protein: CASSPSESGGAGELFF.

The V and J genes are TRBV28 and TRBJ2-5, with 8 positions matching TRBD2. The CDR3 covers 17 residues. Germline V gene sequence: CDR1 MDHEN, CDR2 SYDVKM. With 2 bases clipped from V and 4 bases from J, the junction kept 12 bases outside the gene matches. The CDR3 bases are TGTGCCAGCAGTTTAGGGAAAACTAGCGGAGCTGGAGAGACCCAGTACTTC. As protein: CASSLGKTSGAGETQYF. The entire variable domain, with the rest obtained from reference TRBV28 and TRBJ2-5, is as follows: DVKVTQSSRYLVKRTGEKVFLECVQDMDHENMFWYRQDPGLGLRLIYFSYDVKMKEKGDIPEGYSVSREKKERFSLILESASTNQTSMYLCASSLGKTSGAGETQYFGPGTRLLVL.

The rearrangement uses TRBV4-1 and TRBJ2-1; 12 bases agree with TRBD2. The CDR3 is made up of 15 amino acids. The germline gives CDR1 MGHRA, CDR2 YSYEKL. Trimming at V came to 4 bases and at J to 7 bases, leaving 5 bases not matched to a gene. The CDR3 protein is CASSRLAGVGNEQFF. The CDR3 region has the DNA TGCGCCAGCAGCCGACTAGCGGGAGTTGGTAATGAGCAGTTCTTC.

The gene calls are TRBV5-1 and TRBJ1-2; 8 nucleotides match TRBD1. The J segment lost 5 bases and the V segment lost 4 bases, leaving 7 bases of the junction unmatched. Germline V lookup: CDR1 SGHRS, CDR2 YFSETQ. The CDR3 is 14 amino acids. CDR3 in amino acids: CASSPDRALYGYTF. The CDR3 bases are TGCGCCAGCAGCCCGGACAGGGCCCTTTATGGCTACACCTTC.

At least ten counts were recorded for this clone. The chain links TRBV6-5 to TRBJ2-1, with no clear D. In germline, CDR1 is MNHEY, CDR2 SVGAGI. The CDR3 has 13 amino acids. The V gene lost 4 bases and the J gene lost 9 bases, with 13 bases spanning the gap. The DNA for the CDR3 is TGTGCCAGCAGTTCCATTCGCCTCGGTGAGCAGTTCTTC. Translating it yields CASSSIRLGEQFF.